These 2 T cell receptor beta chains were sequenced from one sample in a study of blood T cell repertoires in COVID-19. The table came from immunoSEQ multiplex PCR; TCRdb's copy has only in-frame clones and leaves some out. Of approximately 9,200 clones in the sample, roughly 90% were seen once. Sequences were obtained from peripheral blood. The receptors here all came from a man aged 55-75 years with acute or convalescent COVID-19.

V usage is TRBV27 and J usage is TRBJ2-1; 9 bases fit TRBD2. This CDR3 contains 14 residues. The germline V gene encodes CDR1 MNHEY and CDR2 SMNVEV (reference sequence). V dropped 8 bases and J dropped 5; count of bases not matched to a gene: 7. CDR3 bases: TGTGCCAGCTCTAAGCGGGAGGCTCACAATGAGCAGTTCTTC. Its translation: CASSKREAHNEQFF.

The chain combines TRBV9 with TRBJ2-1; D call uncertain. CDR1 and CDR2 (germline): SGDLS, YYNGEE. CDR3 length: 15 amino acids. V lost 0 bases and J lost 0, with 7 bases in between. CDR3 protein: CASSVDANSYNEQFF. The CDR3 DNA reads TGTGCCAGCAGCGTAGACGCGAACTCCTACAATGAGCAGTTCTTC.